The clone carrying this TCR beta chain showed up just a few times. The CDR3 has 13 amino acids. Trimming removed 0 bases from V and 4 bases from J, with 7 bases in between. CDR1 and CDR2 (germline): SGDLS, YYNGEE. The data derive from a study of CD8+ T cells in alopecia areata. Sequencing used cDNA as its template, made by extracting RNA and reverse transcribing it. This table comes from immunoSEQ multiplex PCR, and its TCRdb copy is limited to in-frame clones, with some not included. The sample holds 100,000 to 150,000 clones, about 46% seen once. V and J are TRBV9 and TRBJ1-2; D is perhaps TRBD1 (5 bases). This specimen consisted of CD8+ T cells sorted from blood, obtained at week 0. This TCR derives from a human donor with alopecia areata. The CDR3 DNA is TGTGCCAGCAGCGTAGGGGACCGCTATGGCTACACCTTC. This gives the protein CASSVGDRYGYTF.